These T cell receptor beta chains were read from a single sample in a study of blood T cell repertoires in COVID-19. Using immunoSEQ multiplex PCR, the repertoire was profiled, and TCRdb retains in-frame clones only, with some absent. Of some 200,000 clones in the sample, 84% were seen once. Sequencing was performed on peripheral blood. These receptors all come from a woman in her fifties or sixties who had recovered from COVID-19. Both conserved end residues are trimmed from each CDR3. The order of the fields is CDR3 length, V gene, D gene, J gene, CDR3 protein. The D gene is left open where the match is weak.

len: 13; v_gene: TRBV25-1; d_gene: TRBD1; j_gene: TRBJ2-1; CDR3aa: ASSGEMTGYNEQF
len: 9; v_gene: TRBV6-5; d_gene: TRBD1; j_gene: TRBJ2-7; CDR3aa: ASGTGYEQY
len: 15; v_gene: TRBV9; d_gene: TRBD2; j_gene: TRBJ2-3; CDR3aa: ASSLGLAGGLADTQY
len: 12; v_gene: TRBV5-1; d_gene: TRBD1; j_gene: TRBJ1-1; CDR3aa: ASSGQGGSTEAF
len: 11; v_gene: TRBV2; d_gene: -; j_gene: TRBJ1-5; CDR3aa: ASTLTGGQPQH
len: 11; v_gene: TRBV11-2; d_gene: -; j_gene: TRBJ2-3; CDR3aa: ASRYSSTDTQY
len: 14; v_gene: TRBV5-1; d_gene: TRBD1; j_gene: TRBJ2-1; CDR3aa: ASSFAGQGNNDEQF
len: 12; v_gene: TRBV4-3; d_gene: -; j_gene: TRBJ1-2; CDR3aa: ASSQDPRRVVSF
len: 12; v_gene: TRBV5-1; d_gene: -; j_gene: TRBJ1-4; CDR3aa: ASSLGTNNEKLF
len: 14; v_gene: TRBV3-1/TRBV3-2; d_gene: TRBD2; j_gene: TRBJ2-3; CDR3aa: ASSHRRSGVTDTQY
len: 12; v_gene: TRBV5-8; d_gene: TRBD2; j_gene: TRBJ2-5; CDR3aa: ASSLGLAQETQY
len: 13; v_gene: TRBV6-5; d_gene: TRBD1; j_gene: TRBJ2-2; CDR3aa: ASSYSRQGNGELF
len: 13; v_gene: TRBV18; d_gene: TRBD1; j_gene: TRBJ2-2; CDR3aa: ASSPYRGSSGELF
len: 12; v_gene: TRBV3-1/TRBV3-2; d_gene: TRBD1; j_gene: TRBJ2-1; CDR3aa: ASSQGLPGQGYF
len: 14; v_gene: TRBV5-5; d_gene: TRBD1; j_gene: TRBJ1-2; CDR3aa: ASSITGGRANYGYT
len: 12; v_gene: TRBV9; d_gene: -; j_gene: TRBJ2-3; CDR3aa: ASSVVGRTDTQY
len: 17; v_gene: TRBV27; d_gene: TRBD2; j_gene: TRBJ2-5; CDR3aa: ASSLSRKGTSGEEETQY
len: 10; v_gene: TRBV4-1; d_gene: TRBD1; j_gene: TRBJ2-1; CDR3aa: ASSHDRAEKF
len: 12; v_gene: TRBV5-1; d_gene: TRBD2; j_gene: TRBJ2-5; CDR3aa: ASSFRGVVETQY
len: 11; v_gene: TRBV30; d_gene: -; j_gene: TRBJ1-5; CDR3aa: AWSGGPNQPQH
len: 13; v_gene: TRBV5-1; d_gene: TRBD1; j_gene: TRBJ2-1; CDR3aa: ASRNGQGAQNEQF
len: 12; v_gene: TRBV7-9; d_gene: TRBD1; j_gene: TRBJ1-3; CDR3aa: ASSRTGPGNTIY
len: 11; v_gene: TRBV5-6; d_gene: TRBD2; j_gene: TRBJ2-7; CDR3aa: ASQAGGPYEQY
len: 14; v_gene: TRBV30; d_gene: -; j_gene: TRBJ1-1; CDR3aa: AWSGPKTGENTEAF
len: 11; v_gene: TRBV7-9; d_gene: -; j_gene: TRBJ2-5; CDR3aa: ASSFSRGETQY
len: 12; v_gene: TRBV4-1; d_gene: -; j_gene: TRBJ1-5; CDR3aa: ASSHLDSHQPQH